Each of the 17 T cell receptor beta chains below was sequenced from the same sample in a study of cytomegalovirus exposure and HLA in healthy donors. PCR amplification relied on 60 Vbeta primers (plus 13 Jbeta primers). Assay used: immunoSEQ multiplex PCR; TCRdb lists only in-frame clones, some missing. The table includes 120,000 or so clones, 81% detected once. Material for sequencing was PBMCs. The receptors stem from a woman between 40 and 50 years old in good health and CMV-seronegative.

The J gene is TRBJ1-1, the V gene TRBV29-1; 9 nucleotides align to TRBD1. The ends lost 7 bases at V and 6 bases at J; junction bases unmatched: 15. This CDR3 is built from 15 residues. CDR1 is SQVTM and CDR2 is ANQGSEA in the germline V gene. CDR3 protein: CSAGDRVSGRPEAFF. The CDR3 bases are TGCAGCGCCGGGGACAGGGTCTCCGGTCGCCCTGAAGCTTTCTTT.

The chain carries TRBV28 and TRBJ1-2; 9 bases align to TRBD1. V lost 8 bases to trimming and J lost 5 bases; unmatched junction nucleotides: 12. Germline CDR1 MDHEN, CDR2 SYDVKM. The CDR3 spans 15 residues. In DNA form, the CDR3 reads TGTGCCAGCCGAGACTCTGACAGGGGGAGATATGGCTACACCTTC. The encoded protein is CASRDSDRGRYGYTF.

The rearrangement links TRBV7-2 to TRBJ1-2, with 9 bases that match TRBD1. The V and J ends lost 5 bases and 8 bases, in that order; junction bases with no gene match: 6. This CDR3 spans 13 amino acids. Germline values: CDR1 SGHTA, CDR2 FQGNSA. The DNA for the CDR3 is TGTGCCAGCAGCACCGGGACAGGGAGGGGCTACACCTTC. Amino acid sequence: CASSTGTGRGYTF.

J is TRBJ1-3 and V is TRBV15; no reliable D call. V lost 1 base, J lost 4 bases, and 8 bases lay in between. This CDR3 comprises 14 residues. Germline CDR1 reads LNHNV; CDR2 reads YYDKDF (reference sequence). Written as DNA, the CDR3 is TGTGCCACCAGCAGAGCTTCCGTGGGAAACACCATATATTTT. This sequence encodes CATSRASVGNTIYF.

The V and J genes are TRBV5-1 and TRBJ2-5, with 8 bases identical to TRBD2. The J segment lost 4 bases and the V segment lost 3 bases, leaving 8 bases of the junction unmatched. Germline-derived CDR1 and CDR2 are SGHRS and YFSETQ. The CDR3 consists of 15 residues. Here the CDR3 reads CASSYIPGGGETQYF. In DNA, the CDR3 is TGCGCCAGCAGCTACATCCCCGGGGGGGGAGAGACCCAGTACTTC.

J is TRBJ1-5 and V is TRBV28; 9 positions agree with TRBD1. This CDR3 is 16 amino acids long. Germline V CDR1 and CDR2: MDHEN, SYDVKM. V shed 5 bases, J shed 3 bases, and the junction held 8 bases outside the gene matches. CDR3 sequence reads: CASSEAGTGSNQPQHF. The CDR3 DNA sequence: TGTGCCAGCAGTGAAGCCGGGACAGGGTCCAATCAGCCCCAGCATTTT.

V usage is TRBV12-5 and J usage is TRBJ1-1; TRBD1 is a possible D gene (6 bases). CDR1 is LGHNT, CDR2 FRNRAP, per germline. The CDR3 is made up of 18 amino acids. V was shortened by 5 bases and J by 0 bases, with 22 bases between the two germline ends. The CDR3 coding sequence is TGTGCTAGTGGTACCGCCTTGGGACAAGCGAAAATGAACACTGAAGCTTTCTTT. Translation gives CASGTALGQAKMNTEAFF.

The chain recombines TRBV6-5 with TRBJ2-1; tentative D call: TRBD1 (5 bases). Germline V gives CDR1 MNHEY, CDR2 SVGAGI. The length of the CDR3 is 14 residues. Trimming cost V 5 bases and J 6 bases, with 14 bases left between them. The CDR3 DNA reads as TGTGCCAGCAGTGACAGATACCCTGGCAATGAGCAGTTCTTC. Amino acids: CASSDRYPGNEQFF.

This chain joins TRBV29-1 and TRBJ1-2; 7 bases align to TRBD1. Trimming cost V 7 bases and J 8 bases; bases outside gene matches: 13. CDR3 length: 13 residues. The germline V gene has CDR1 SQVTM and CDR2 ANQGSEA. CDR3: CSASSGGRIGYTF. The CDR3, as DNA: TGCAGCGCATCGTCAGGGGGAAGGATAGGCTACACCTTC.

The J gene is TRBJ1-1, the V gene TRBV18, with D unclear. CDR1 and CDR2 from the germline V gene are KGHSH and LQKENI. The germline V and J ends were trimmed by 4 bases and 4 bases, with 10 bases remaining between them. The CDR3 has 13 amino acids. The CDR3 region is CASSLDKSTEAFF. The CDR3 DNA reads as TGTGCCAGCTCACTCGACAAGTCCACTGAAGCTTTCTTT.

The chain links TRBV10-1 to TRBJ2-1; D is uncertain. The V end was cut by 2 bases, the J end by 6 bases, with 14 bases between. The CDR3 is 15 residues long. Per the germline V gene, CDR1 is WNHNN and CDR2 is SYGVQD (reference sequence). The CDR3 nucleotides are TGCGCCAGCAGTGAGAGTCTAGTCTCTCCCAATGAGCAGTTCTTC. It specifies CASSESLVSPNEQFF.

In this sample, this clone turned up a few times. The J gene is TRBJ2-2, the V gene TRBV7-2; tentatively, D is TRBD2 (6 bases). Trimming cost V 6 bases and J 4 bases, with 15 bases left between them. The CDR3 is made up of 15 amino acids. CDR1 and CDR2 from the germline V gene are SGHTA and FQGNSA. In nucleotides, the CDR3 is TGTGCCAGCAGTCCCTTTGGGGGGATCACCGGGGAGCTGTTTTTT. As protein: CASSPFGGITGELFF. The whole variable domain, remainder taken from reference TRBV7-2 and TRBJ2-2, is GAGVSQSPSNKVTEKGKDVELRCDPISGHTALYWYRQSLGQGLEFLIYFQGNSAPDKSGLPSDRFSAERTGGSVSTLTIQRTQQEDSAVYLCASSPFGGITGELFFGEGSRLTVL.

This chain joins TRBV6-1 and TRBJ2-7, with D tentatively TRBD2 (7 bases). Trimming removed 7 bases from V and 4 bases from J, with 14 bases in between. The CDR3 runs to 13 residues. Germline lookup yields CDR1 MNHNS and CDR2 SASEGT. The chain's CDR3 is CASTAGARYEQYF. The DNA for the CDR3 is TGTGCCAGCACCGCGGGGGCGCGGTACGAGCAGTACTTC.

This clone was detected a few times. The chain joins TRBV5-4 to TRBJ2-2, with D uncertain. The CDR3 is 13 residues long. With 4 bases removed from V and 4 bases from J, the gap between germline ends came to 8 bases. Germline CDR1 SGHNT, CDR2 YYREEE (reference sequence). The chain's CDR3 is CASSRGSTGELFF. The DNA of the CDR3 is TGTGCCAGCAGCCGAGGAAGCACCGGGGAGCTGTTTTTT.

The chain joins TRBV5-4 to TRBJ2-3, with a weak D call TRBD1 (6 bases). There are 16 residues in the CDR3. Germline V CDR1 and CDR2: SGHNT, YYREEE (reference sequence). Trimming cost V 4 bases and J 6 bases, with 21 bases left between them. This CDR3 is CASSDPHRESGDTQYF. The CDR3 nucleotides read TGTGCCAGCAGCGATCCGCACAGGGAGTCCGGGGATACGCAGTATTTT. The full variable domain, completed using reference TRBV5-4 and TRBJ2-3, is ETGVTQSPTHLIKTRGQQVTLRCSSQSGHNTVSWYQQALGQGPQFIFQYYREEENGRGNFPPRFSGLQFPNYSSELNVNALELDDSALYLCASSDPHRESGDTQYFGPGTRLTVL.

The chain carries TRBV19 and TRBJ1-2; TRBD1 agrees at 8 bases. Trimming cost V 3 bases and J 8 bases; bases outside gene matches: 14. This CDR3 is built from 16 residues. CDR1 is LNHDA, CDR2 SQIVND, per germline (reference sequence). The DNA for the CDR3 is TGTGCCAGTAGTATCGACGGCACAGGGGGACTACGGGGCTACACCTTC. Translated: CASSIDGTGGLRGYTF.

J is TRBJ2-7 and V is TRBV6-1; no clear D gene. The CDR3 is 10 residues long. V shed 2 bases and J shed 9 bases, with 5 bases lying between them. Germline loops: CDR1 MNHNS, CDR2 SASEGT. The CDR3 nucleotides are TGTGCCAGCAGTGAATTCGGGCAGTACTTC. Protein: CASSEFGQYF.